This T cell receptor beta chain was identified in a study of early T cells in non-severe SARS-CoV-2 infection. TCRdb analysed the 5' RACE reads with MiXCR anew, one entry per CDR3 protein. The repertoire holds under 85,000 distinct CDR3 sequences, 11% to 15% seen once, with approximately 11% in the top ten. Germline-derived CDR1 and CDR2 are MNHEY and SVGAGI. J lost 4 bases, V lost 5 bases, and 7 bases had no gene match. The CDR3 totals 15 residues. The TCR sequence derives from an adult who was a healthcare worker with PCR-confirmed SARS-CoV-2 infection or an uninfected control (not recorded which). This chain connects TRBV6-5 to TRBJ2-7, with 11 bases that match TRBD2. Sequencing used whole blood. Written as DNA, the CDR3 is TGTGCCAGCAGTACCCGACTAGCGGGGACGTACGAGCAGTACTTC. This translates into CASSTRLAGTYEQYF.